This record concerns one TCR beta chain sequence. Its antigen is unknown. This specimen belongs to a study of T cell responses to AZD1222 COVID-19 vaccine. Repertoires were generated with immunoSEQ multiplex PCR, while TCRdb's copy carries only in-frame clones and drops some. The repertoire holds some 120,000 clones, approximately 86% seen once, with approximately 1.5% in the top ten. Study-wide points: Among spike-specific TCRs, nearly half reportedly target unmutated variant regions. A rise in Spike-specific TCR breadth and depth followed two AZD1222 doses.

Sample: peripheral blood, taken on day 0 of AZD1222 vaccination. The receptor's source is an adult in good health.

The DNA for the CDR3 is TGTGCCAGCGGTCGACAGGGGTCGAGGGGCTACACCTTC. Translating gives CASGRQGSRGYTF. This rearrangement joins TRBV6-5 to TRBJ1-2; 8 bases line up with TRBD1. Germline-derived CDR1 and CDR2 are MNHEY and SVGAGI. The CDR3 sequence is 13 residues long. Trimming took 8 bases from V and 8 from J; bases not matched to a gene: 10.